This entry concerns a single T cell receptor beta chain. Here immunoSEQ multiplex PCR was the method, and the copy in TCRdb shows in-frame clones only, minus some. The sample includes roughly 500,000 clones, roughly 89% of them seen just once. These data originate in a study of Ad26.COV2.S vaccination and SARS-CoV-2 variants. Looking at the study overall: In the COV1001 trial, the donor was in the Ad26.COV2.S arm. Intramuscular Ad26.COV2.S at 5x10^10 or 1x10^11 viral particles.

As for treatment: 15 to 20 received Ad26.COV2.S at low or high dose, single or two shots; several received placebo; per-sample allocation not given. After the first vaccine or placebo injection, samples were drawn on day 63. An adult donor aged 18-55 years was enrolled in Boston. Germline CDR1 reads SGHTA; CDR2 reads FQGTGA. This CDR3 has 14 amino acids. Deletions cut 5 bases from V and 7 bases from J, with 17 bases between. Material: peripheral blood, obtained in a trial of Ad26.COV2.S vaccine versus placebo. The TCR sequence derives from a person between 18 and 65 years old who received the Ad26.COV2.S COVID-19 vaccine or a placebo. The rearrangement joins TRBV7-3 to TRBJ2-5; unclear D gene. CDR3 amino acids: CASSPDPGVATQYF. DNA for the CDR3: TGTGCCAGCAGCCCAGACCCAGGAGTGGCGACCCAGTACTTC.